This TCR beta chain was profiled in a study of blood T cell repertoires in COVID-19. Study details: From T cells, B-cell-depleted T cells, or PBMCs came the material, which was cDNA or gDNA.

Some clones are missing from TCRdb's copy, which holds only in-frame ones; the method was immunoSEQ multiplex PCR. The sample contains around 130,000 clones, about four fifths of which appear only once. As regards this clone: One end of the junction is discordant with germline, which a read error may explain.

CDR3 length equals 15 residues. In germline, CDR1 is LNHDA, CDR2 SQIVND (reference sequence). The chain employs TRBV19 and TRBJ1-5; maybe TRBD1 (6 bases). Material: peripheral blood. The TCR was taken from a man aged 55 to 70 with acute or convalescent COVID-19. This CDR3 is CASSISGQLHQPQHF. The DNA for the CDR3 is TGTGCCAGTAGTATATCCGGACAGCTCCATCAGCCCCAGCATTTC.